These T cell receptor beta chains were read from a single sample in a study of blood T cell repertoires in COVID-19. Method: immunoSEQ multiplex PCR; TCRdb's copy keeps in-frame clones and lacks some. The sample has a few hundred thousand clones; 80% to 85% are singletons. Sequenced sample: PBMCs or T cells enriched from blood (not recorded which). Receptors originate from a middle-aged man who had recovered from COVID-19. Each CDR3 is given with its conserved first and last residue. A D gene is named only where the DNA matches it firmly. Expanded clones are given a class, and other clones once, few, many or no size at all.

j_gene | d_gene | v_gene | abundance | CDR3aa | CDR3nt
TRBJ1-2 | NA | TRBV14 | NA | CASSLKGGAGNGYTF | TGTGCCAGCAGCCTTAAGGGCGGGGCAGGGAATGGCTACACCTTC
TRBJ2-7 | NA | TRBV10-2 | NA | CASSIQGMYEQYF | TGCGCCAGCAGTATACAGGGAATGTACGAGCAGTACTTC
TRBJ1-3 | TRBD1 | TRBV5-6 | NA | CASSFATGTGWPNTIYF | TGTGCCAGCAGCTTTGCAACCGGGACAGGGTGGCCGAACACCATATATTTT
TRBJ1-2 | NA | TRBV2 | NA | CASRGQPSNYGYTF | TGTGCCAGCAGAGGACAGCCATCTAACTATGGCTACACCTTC
TRBJ2-1 | TRBD2 | TRBV6-6 | few | CASSTLAGAYSPGVWDEQFF | TGTGCCAGCAGCACCCTAGCGGGAGCGTATTCCCCGGGGGTGTGGGATGAGCAGTTCTTC
TRBJ1-5 | NA | TRBV5-6 | many | CARPRPQHF | TGTGCCAGACCTAGGCCCCAGCATTTT
TRBJ2-3 | NA | TRBV19 | NA | CASTISGFGTDTQYF | TGTGCCAGTACGATCTCCGGGTTTGGCACAGATACGCAGTATTTT
TRBJ2-5 | TRBD2 | TRBV2 | NA | CASSASGGTQYF | TGTGCCAGCAGTGCTAGCGGGGGGACCCAGTACTTC
TRBJ1-4 | NA | TRBV18 | NA | CASSLIGLAEKLFF | TGTGCCAGCTCACTCATTGGACTTGCGGAAAAACTGTTTTTT
TRBJ1-1 | NA | TRBV28 | NA | CASLGVRTEAFF | TGTGCCTCTCTAGGAGTTCGGACTGAAGCTTTCTTT
TRBJ1-1 | NA | TRBV30 | NA | CAWREGVNTEAFF | TGTGCCTGGAGGGAAGGAGTAAACACTGAAGCTTTCTTT
TRBJ2-5 | NA | TRBV7-2 | NA | CASSPNRVETQYF | TGTGCCAGCAGCCCAAACAGGGTGGAGACCCAGTACTTC
TRBJ1-2 | NA | TRBV5-1 | NA | CATGTDNYGYTF | TGCGCAACCGGGACTGACAACTATGGCTACACCTTC
TRBJ1-3 | NA | TRBV7-9 | NA | CASSLGGGRNTIYF | TGTGCCAGCAGCTTGGGTGGAGGGAGAAACACCATATATTTT
TRBJ2-5 | TRBD1 | TRBV5-1 | NA | CASSRGQTQYQETQYF | TGCGCCAGCAGCAGGGGGCAGACCCAGTACCAAGAGACCCAGTACTTC
TRBJ1-5 | TRBD1 | TRBV27 | NA | CASSSPGQGEPQHF | TGTGCCAGCAGTTCGCCGGGACAGGGAGAGCCCCAGCATTTT
TRBJ2-1 | TRBD2 | TRBV9 | once | CASSVEAGAAKTYNEQFF | TGTGCCAGCAGCGTAGAAGCGGGGGCCGCCAAAACCTACAATGAGCAGTTCTTC
TRBJ1-5 | TRBD1 | TRBV18 | NA | CASSRDSVGNQPQHF | TGTGCCAGCTCACGGGACAGTGTCGGGAATCAGCCCCAGCATTTT
TRBJ1-2 | NA | TRBV12-5 | NA | CASGLEGLRYGYTF | TGTGCTAGTGGTTTGGAGGGGCTGAGGTATGGCTACACCTTC
TRBJ2-3 | TRBD2 | TRBV3-1/TRBV3-2 | NA | CASSQGSGGSDTQYF | TGTGCCAGCAGCCAAGGGAGCGGGGGGTCAGATACGCAGTATTTT
TRBJ2-7 | TRBD2 | TRBV5-1 | NA | CASSNTSGGSYEQYF | TGCGCCAGCAGCAATACTAGCGGGGGATCCTACGAGCAGTACTTC
TRBJ2-3 | TRBD2 | TRBV4-2 | NA | CASSQVLSLAGGRGADTQYF | TGTGCCAGCAGCCAAGTCTTGTCGCTAGCGGGAGGGCGGGGCGCAGATACGCAGTATTTT
TRBJ1-2 | TRBD1 | TRBV27 | NA | CASSPDRVRSYGYTF | TGTGCCAGCAGTCCTGACAGGGTCAGGAGCTATGGCTACACCTTC
TRBJ2-1 | TRBD2 | TRBV7-8 | NA | CASSQWTSGEAEQFF | TGTGCCAGCAGCCAGTGGACTAGCGGGGAGGCGGAGCAGTTCTTC
TRBJ1-6 | NA | TRBV5-1 | NA | CASGATYNSPLHF | TGCGCCAGCGGGGCAACCTATAATTCACCCCTCCACTTT
TRBJ2-3 | TRBD2 | TRBV25-1 | few | CASTGGLADTQYF | TGTGCCAGCACGGGGGGGCTGGCAGATACGCAGTATTTT
TRBJ1-1 | NA | TRBV5-1 | NA | CASSLTGFMNTEAFF | TGCGCCAGCAGCTTGACAGGGTTCATGAACACTGAAGCTTTCTTT
TRBJ1-1 | NA | TRBV7-9 | NA | CASSFRQLNTEAFF | TGTGCCAGCAGCTTCCGACAGCTGAACACTGAAGCTTTCTTT
TRBJ2-4 | NA | TRBV6-5 | NA | CASASLLAKNIQYF | TGTGCCAGCGCCTCCTTACTAGCCAAAAACATTCAGTACTTC
TRBJ2-7 | TRBD1 | TRBV5-1 | once | CASSFQGAVEQYF | TGCGCCAGCAGTTTTCAGGGGGCGGTTGAGCAGTACTTC
TRBJ2-3 | NA | TRBV10-3 | NA | CAISELGGTDTQYF | TGTGCCATCAGTGAGTTGGGAGGTACAGATACGCAGTATTTT
TRBJ1-3 | TRBD1 | TRBV3-1/TRBV3-2 | few | CASSLGTGGSGNTIYF | TGTGCCAGCAGCCTCGGGACAGGGGGTTCTGGAAACACCATATATTTT
TRBJ2-3 | TRBD2 | TRBV5-1 | many | CASSQGLAGVGADTQYF | TGCGCCAGCAGCCAGGGACTAGCGGGAGTGGGTGCAGATACGCAGTATTTT
TRBJ1-6 | TRBD1 | TRBV7-3 | NA | CASSRDGTVNSPLHF | TGTGCCAGCAGCCGAGATGGGACAGTAAATTCACCCCTCCACTTT
TRBJ2-5 | TRBD1 | TRBV15 | NA | CATSRSGQAETQYF | TGTGCCACCAGCAGATCCGGACAGGCTGAGACCCAGTACTTC
TRBJ2-3 | NA | TRBV5-1 | once | CASRRVEPTDTQYF | TGCGCCAGCAGGCGGGTGGAACCCACAGATACGCAGTATTTT
TRBJ2-2 | TRBD1 | TRBV7-8 | NA | CASSPNTGDTGELFF | TGTGCCAGCAGCCCAAACACAGGGGACACCGGGGAGCTGTTTTTT
TRBJ1-1 | TRBD1 | TRBV3-1/TRBV3-2 | NA | CASSQAPGGSEAFF | TGTGCCAGCAGCCAAGCCCCAGGGGGATCTGAAGCTTTCTTT
TRBJ1-6 | NA | TRBV19 | NA | CASSSLVSYNSPLHF | TGTGCCAGTAGTTCCCTCGTCTCCTATAATTCACCCCTCCACTTT
TRBJ2-1 | TRBD2 | TRBV19 | once | CASGYRGGHNNEQFF | TGTGCCAGTGGCTACCGCGGGGGGCACAACAATGAGCAGTTCTTC
TRBJ1-6 | NA | TRBV29-1 | NA | CSVSMGGDSPLHF | TGCAGCGTCTCGATGGGGGGGGACTCACCCCTCCACTTT
TRBJ2-7 | NA | TRBV12-3/TRBV12-4 | NA | CASSFDFFEQYF | TGTGCCAGCAGTTTCGACTTCTTCGAGCAGTACTTC
TRBJ2-4 | TRBD2 | TRBV11-3 | NA | CASSPRGSGLTFQYF | TGTGCCAGCAGCCCGCGGGGGAGTGGGTTAACTTTTCAGTACTTC
TRBJ2-7 | NA | TRBV20-1 | NA | CSADFNEQYF | TGCAGTGCAGACTTCAACGAGCAGTACTTC